The rows below give T cell receptor beta chains drawn from one sample of a study of human T cells and chemical hapten exposure. TCRdb processed the RACE reads anew with MiXCR; each CDR3 protein has one entry. The table lists about 380,000 distinct CDR3 sequences, about 6% of them singletons. The source was whole blood, collected in connection with sensitization to the hapten diphenylcyclopropenone (DPC). The receptors here all came from a woman in her late teens or twenties with alopecia areata. Some clones in this sample may be carry-over from other donors' samples. Each CDR3 is given with its conserved first and last residue. The D gene is left open where the match is weak. Size is omitted from some rows. Given values are once, few, many or a class for expanded clones.

V	J	size	D	DNA	CDR3
TRBV20-1	TRBJ2-7	-	-	TGCAGTGCTAGAGTCCTAGCGCACGAGCAGTACTTC	CSARVLAHEQYF
TRBV11-1	TRBJ2-1	-	TRBD2	TGTGCCAGCAGCTTGGGGGCTAGCGGGGCGACTGACCGCAATGAGCAGTTCTTC	CASSLGASGATDRNEQFF
TRBV5-4	TRBJ2-7	-	-	TGTGCCAGCAGCTTGGATCAAGGGGTAGCTGGGCAGTACTTC	CASSLDQGVAGQYF
TRBV7-2	TRBJ2-2	-	TRBD2	TGTGCCAGCAGCTCAACTAGCGGGAGCACCGGGGAGCTGTTTTTT	CASSSTSGSTGELFF
TRBV4-3	TRBJ2-1	many	TRBD1	TGCGCCAGCAGCCAAGACCGCCGAGGGGGCAGGGTCCTTACTCCCTCCTACAATGAGCAGTTCTTC	CASSQDRRGGRVLTPSYNEQFF
TRBV7-8	TRBJ1-2	-	TRBD1	TGTGCCAGCAGCTTAGCGAGAGACAGGGGGCCTGGCTACACCTTC	CASSLARDRGPGYTF
TRBV9	TRBJ1-6	-	-	TGTGCCAGCAGCGTAGTTTCGGAAGGTTCACCCCTCCACTTT	CASSVVSEGSPLHF
TRBV5-1	TRBJ2-5	many	TRBD1	TGCGCCAGCACCCAGGGGACAGGGTCCGAGACCCAGTACTTC	CASTQGTGSETQYF
TRBV20-1	TRBJ2-7	many	TRBD1	TGCAGTGCTCTCTGGGACAGCTCCTACGAGCAGTACTTC	CSALWDSSYEQYF
TRBV4-3	TRBJ1-2	few	-	TGCGCCAGCAGCCAAGATGCCTCAGGTCACAGATACTATGGCTACACCTTC	CASSQDASGHRYYGYTF
TRBV27	TRBJ2-1	many	TRBD2	TGTGCCAGCAGTTTCCTAGCGGGGGGAAGCGCGCAGTTCTTC	CASSFLAGGSAQFF
TRBV6-4	TRBJ1-2	many	-	TGTGCCAGCAGTGACTCGTCGCGAGCTAACTATGGCTACACCTTC	CASSDSSRANYGYTF
TRBV29-1	TRBJ2-5	-	TRBD1	TGCAGCGCCACAGGGGCGGAGGAGACCCAGTACTTC	CSATGAEETQYF
TRBV4-2	TRBJ1-1	few	TRBD1	TGTGCCAGCAGCCAGGGACAGGGAACGGCTTTCTTT	CASSQGQGTAFF